What follows describes a single T cell receptor (beta chain). Its antigen is undetermined. This sample is part of a study of PD-1 blockade in classical Hodgkin lymphoma. Whole-study findings and limits: The repertoire differences lack a defined cause, possibly disease activity or prior therapy. It was reported that newly diagnosed patients had less baseline TCR diversity than healthy donors.

Brentuximab vedotin exposure varied among the patients, all of whom had relapsed after autologous stem cell transplantation. Complete response, partial response or progressive disease constituted the best response categories observed. Here immunoSEQ multiplex PCR was the method, and the copy in TCRdb shows in-frame clones only, minus some. The sample records 72,000 or so clones, around 93% being singletons. In germline, CDR1 is SGDLS, CDR2 YYNGEE. The CDR3 covers 15 residues. V was cut by 3 bases and J by 10 bases, with 17 bases left in between. The TCR sequence derives from a human donor with classical Hodgkin lymphoma. The chain recombines TRBV9 with TRBJ1-6; no definite D call. The input for sequencing was peripheral blood mononuclear cells (PBMCs), taken at baseline. CDR3 region: CASSEPGRRESPLHF. The DNA for the CDR3 is TGTGCCAGCAGCGAACCCGGGAGGCGAGAGTCACCCCTCCACTTT.